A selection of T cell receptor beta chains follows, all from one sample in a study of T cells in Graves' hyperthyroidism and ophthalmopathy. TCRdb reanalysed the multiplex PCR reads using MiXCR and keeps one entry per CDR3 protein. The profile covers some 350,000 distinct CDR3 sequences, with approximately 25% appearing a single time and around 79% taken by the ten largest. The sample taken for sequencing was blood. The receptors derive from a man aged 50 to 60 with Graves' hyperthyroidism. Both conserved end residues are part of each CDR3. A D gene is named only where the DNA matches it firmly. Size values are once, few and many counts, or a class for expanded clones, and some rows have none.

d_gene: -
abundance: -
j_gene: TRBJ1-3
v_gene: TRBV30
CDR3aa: CASSRDSGNTIYF
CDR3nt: TGTGCCTCCTCCCGAGACTCTGGAAACACCATATATTTT

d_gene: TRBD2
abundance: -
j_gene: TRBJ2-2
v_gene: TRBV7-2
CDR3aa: CASSSPPGGRAAGELFF
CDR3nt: TGTGCCAGCAGCTCTCCCCCGGGCGGGAGGGCCGCCGGGGAGCTGTTTTTT

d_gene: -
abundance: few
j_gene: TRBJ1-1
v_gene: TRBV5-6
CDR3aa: CASSSGLGTEAFF
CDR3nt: TGTGCCAGCAGCTCGGGACTCGGGACTGAAGCTTTCTTT

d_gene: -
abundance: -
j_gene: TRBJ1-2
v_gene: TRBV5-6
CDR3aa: CASSRPGGVGYTF
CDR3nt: TGTGCCAGCAGCCGCCCGGGGGGGGTCGGCTACACCTTC

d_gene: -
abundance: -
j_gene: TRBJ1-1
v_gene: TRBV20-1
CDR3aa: CSARRDPNTEAFF
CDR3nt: TGCAGTGCTAGACGGGACCCCAACACTGAAGCTTTCTTT

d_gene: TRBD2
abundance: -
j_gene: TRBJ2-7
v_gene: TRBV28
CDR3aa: CASSSRAGPTYEQYF
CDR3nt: TGTGCCAGCAGTTCTCGAGCGGGGCCGACCTACGAGCAGTACTTC

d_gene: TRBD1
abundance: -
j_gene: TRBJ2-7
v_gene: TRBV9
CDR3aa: CASASGQGDGEQYF
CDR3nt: TGTGCCAGCGCCTCGGGACAGGGAGACGGCGAGCAGTACTTC

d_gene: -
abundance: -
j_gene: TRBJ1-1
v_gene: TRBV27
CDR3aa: CASSLFAGGEAFF
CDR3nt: TGTGCCAGCAGTTTATTCGCGGGGGGAGAAGCTTTCTTT

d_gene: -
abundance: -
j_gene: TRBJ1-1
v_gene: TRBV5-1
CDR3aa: CASSNPQGPANTEAFF
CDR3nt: TGCGCCAGCAGCAATCCTCAGGGGCCGGCGAACACTGAAGCTTTCTTT

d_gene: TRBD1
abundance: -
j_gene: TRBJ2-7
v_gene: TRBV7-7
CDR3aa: CASSPGTGGDYEQYF
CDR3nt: TGTGCCAGCAGCCCCGGGACAGGGGGTGACTACGAGCAGTACTTC

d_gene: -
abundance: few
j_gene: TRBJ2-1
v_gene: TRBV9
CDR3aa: CASSGDTYNEQFF
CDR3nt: TGTGCCAGCAGCGGGGACACGTACAATGAGCAGTTCTTC

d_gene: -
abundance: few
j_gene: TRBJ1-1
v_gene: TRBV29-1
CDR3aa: CSVVRLERFDTEAFF
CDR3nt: TGCAGCGTTGTCAGATTGGAGAGGTTTGACACTGAAGCTTTCTTT

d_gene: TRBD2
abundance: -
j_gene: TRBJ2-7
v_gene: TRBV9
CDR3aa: CASSVSAGGPHEQYF
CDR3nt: TGTGCCAGCAGCGTTTCGGCGGGAGGGCCACACGAGCAGTACTTC

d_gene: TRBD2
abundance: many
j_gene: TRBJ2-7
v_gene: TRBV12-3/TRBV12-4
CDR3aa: CASSLAAGEGYEQYF
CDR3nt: TGTGCCAGCAGTTTAGCGGCGGGGGAAGGCTACGAGCAGTACTTC

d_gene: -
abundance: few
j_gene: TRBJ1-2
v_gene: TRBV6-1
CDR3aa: CASSEEGYTF
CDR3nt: TGTGCCAGCAGTGAGGAGGGCTACACCTTC

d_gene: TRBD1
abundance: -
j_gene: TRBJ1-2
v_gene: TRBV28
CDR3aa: CASSRDRDPKKNYGYTF
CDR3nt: TGTGCCAGCAGTCGCGACAGGGACCCTAAGAAAAACTATGGCTACACCTTC

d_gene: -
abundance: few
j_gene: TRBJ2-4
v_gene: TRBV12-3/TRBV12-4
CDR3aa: CASTRGTAKNIQYF
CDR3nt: TGTGCCAGCACTCGGGGTACTGCCAAAAACATTCAGTACTTC

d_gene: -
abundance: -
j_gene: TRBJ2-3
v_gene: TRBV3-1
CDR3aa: CASSQDLGPDTQYF
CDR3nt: TGTGCCAGCAGCCAAGACCTGGGGCCAGATACGCAGTATTTT

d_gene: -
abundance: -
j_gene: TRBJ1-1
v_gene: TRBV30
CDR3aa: CAWSVWAKGSYSFTEAFF
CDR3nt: TGTGCCTGGAGTGTATGGGCCAAGGGCTCATATAGTTTCACTGAAGCTTTCTTT

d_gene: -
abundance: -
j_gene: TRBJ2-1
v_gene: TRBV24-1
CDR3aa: CATSDLAGEQFF
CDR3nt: TGTGCCACCAGTGATTTAGCCGGGGAGCAGTTCTTC

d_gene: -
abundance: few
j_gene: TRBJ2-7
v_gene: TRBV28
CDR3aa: CASSTLSEQYF
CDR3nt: TGTGCCAGCAGTACCCTTTCCGAGCAGTACTTC

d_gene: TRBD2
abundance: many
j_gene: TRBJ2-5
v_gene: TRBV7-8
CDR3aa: CASSAGRAGGETQYF
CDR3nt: TGTGCCAGCAGCGCTGGAAGGGCGGGAGGAGAGACCCAGTACTTC

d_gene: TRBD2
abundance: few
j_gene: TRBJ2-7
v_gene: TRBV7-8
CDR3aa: CASSLGGLASALLEQYF
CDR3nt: TGTGCCAGCAGCTTAGGGGGACTAGCGTCAGCCCTCCTGGAGCAGTACTTC

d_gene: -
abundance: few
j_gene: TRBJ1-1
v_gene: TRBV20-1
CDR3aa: CSAPGPFAGREFF
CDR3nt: TGCAGTGCCCCGGGCCCCTTTGCGGGTAGGGAGTTCTTT

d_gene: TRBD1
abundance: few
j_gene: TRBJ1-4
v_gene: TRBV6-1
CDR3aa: CASSPGTGRGEKLFF
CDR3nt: TGTGCCAGCAGTCCAGGGACAGGCCGGGGCGAAAAACTGTTTTTT

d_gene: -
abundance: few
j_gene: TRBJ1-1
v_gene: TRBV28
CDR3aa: CASSLFSGSEAFF
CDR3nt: TGTGCCAGCAGTTTATTCTCCGGCAGTGAAGCTTTCTTT

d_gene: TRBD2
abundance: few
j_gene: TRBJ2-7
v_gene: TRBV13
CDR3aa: CASSPFGTSGSYEQYF
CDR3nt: TGTGCCAGCAGCCCATTCGGGACTAGCGGATCCTACGAGCAGTACTTC

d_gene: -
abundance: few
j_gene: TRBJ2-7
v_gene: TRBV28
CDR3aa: CASSLWRGRSHHEQYF
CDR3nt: TGTGCCAGCAGTTTATGGCGGGGGCGGAGCCACCACGAGCAGTACTTC

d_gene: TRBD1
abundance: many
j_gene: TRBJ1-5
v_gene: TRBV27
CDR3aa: CASSLGRGQPQHF
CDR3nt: TGTGCCAGCAGTTTGGGCAGGGGGCAGCCCCAGCATTTT

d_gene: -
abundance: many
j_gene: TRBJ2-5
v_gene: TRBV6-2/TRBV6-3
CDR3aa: CASSYPGTTYQETQYF
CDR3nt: TGTGCCAGCAGTTACCCTGGGACAACTTACCAAGAGACCCAGTACTTC

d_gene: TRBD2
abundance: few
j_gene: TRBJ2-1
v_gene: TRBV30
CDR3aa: CAWWREGELNEQFF
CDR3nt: TGTGCCTGGTGGAGGGAGGGCGAACTCAATGAGCAGTTCTTC

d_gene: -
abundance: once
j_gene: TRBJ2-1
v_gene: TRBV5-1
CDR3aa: CASSLAGGGSYNEQFF
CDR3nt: TGCGCCAGCAGCTTAGCGGGCGGTGGCTCCTACAATGAGCAGTTCTTC